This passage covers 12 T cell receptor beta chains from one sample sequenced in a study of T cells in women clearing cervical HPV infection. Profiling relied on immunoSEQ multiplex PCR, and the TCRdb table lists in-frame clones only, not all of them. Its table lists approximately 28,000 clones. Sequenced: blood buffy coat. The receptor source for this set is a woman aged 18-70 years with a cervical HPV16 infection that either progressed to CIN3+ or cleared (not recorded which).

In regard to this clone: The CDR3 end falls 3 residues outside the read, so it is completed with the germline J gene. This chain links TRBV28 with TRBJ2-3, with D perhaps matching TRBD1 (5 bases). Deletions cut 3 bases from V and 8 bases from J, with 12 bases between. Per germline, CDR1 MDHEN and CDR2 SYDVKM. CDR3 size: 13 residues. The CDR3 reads CASSFLERGTQYF. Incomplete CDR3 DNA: TGTGCCAGCAGTTTTTTGGAAAGGGGTACG.

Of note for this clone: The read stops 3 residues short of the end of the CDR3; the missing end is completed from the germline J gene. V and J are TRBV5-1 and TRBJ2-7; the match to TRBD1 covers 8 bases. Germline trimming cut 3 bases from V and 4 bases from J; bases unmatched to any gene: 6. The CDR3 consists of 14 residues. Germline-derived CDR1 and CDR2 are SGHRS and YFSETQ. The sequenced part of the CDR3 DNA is TGCGCCAGCAGCTCCGACAGGGGACGGTACGAG. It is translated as CASSSDRGRYE. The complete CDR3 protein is CASSSDRGRYEQYF.

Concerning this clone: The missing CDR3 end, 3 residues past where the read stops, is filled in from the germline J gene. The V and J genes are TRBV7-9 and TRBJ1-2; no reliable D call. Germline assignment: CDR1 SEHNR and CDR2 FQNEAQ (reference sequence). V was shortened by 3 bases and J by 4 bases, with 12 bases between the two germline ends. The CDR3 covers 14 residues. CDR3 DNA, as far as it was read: TGTGCCAGCAGCTTTGAGACATCACCCTATGGC. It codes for CASSFETSPYG. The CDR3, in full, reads CASSFETSPYGYTF.

The chain's CDR3 is CASSYRQWGTEAFF. CDR3 bases read: TGTGCCAGCAGCTACCGACAGTGGGGCACTGAA. The chain has TRBV5-4 and TRBJ1-1; a possible D gene is TRBD1 (5 bases). Coverage ceases 3 residues before the CDR3 finishes, and the germline J gene fills in the end. Germline V gene data show CDR1 as SGHNT and CDR2 as YYREEE (reference sequence). There are 14 residues in the CDR3. Trimming shortened V by 3 bases and J by 4 bases, and 13 bases separated the two germline ends.

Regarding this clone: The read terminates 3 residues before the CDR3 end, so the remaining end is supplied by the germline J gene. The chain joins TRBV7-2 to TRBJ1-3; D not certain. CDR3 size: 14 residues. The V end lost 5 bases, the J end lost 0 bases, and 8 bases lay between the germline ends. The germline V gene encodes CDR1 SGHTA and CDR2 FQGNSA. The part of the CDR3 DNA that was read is TGTGCCAGCAGCCCCAGCGGCTCTGGAAACACC. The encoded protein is CASSPSGSGNT. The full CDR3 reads CASSPSGSGNTIYF.

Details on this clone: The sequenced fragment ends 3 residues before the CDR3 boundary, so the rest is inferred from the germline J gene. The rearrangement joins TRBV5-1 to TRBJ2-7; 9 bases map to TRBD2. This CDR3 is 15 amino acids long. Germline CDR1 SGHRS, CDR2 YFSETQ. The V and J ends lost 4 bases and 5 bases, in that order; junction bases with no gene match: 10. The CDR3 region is CASSPVAGGPHEQYF. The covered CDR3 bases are TGCGCCAGCAGCCCGGTGGCGGGAGGGCCCCACGAG.

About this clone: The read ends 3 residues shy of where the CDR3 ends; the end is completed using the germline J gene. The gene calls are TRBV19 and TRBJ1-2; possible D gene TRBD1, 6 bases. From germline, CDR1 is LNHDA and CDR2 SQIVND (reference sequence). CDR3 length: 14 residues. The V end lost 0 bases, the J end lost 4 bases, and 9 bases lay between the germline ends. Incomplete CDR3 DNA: TGTGCCAGTAGTATAGATAGGGGGTCCTATGGC. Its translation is CASSIDRGSYG. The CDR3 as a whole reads CASSIDRGSYGYTF.

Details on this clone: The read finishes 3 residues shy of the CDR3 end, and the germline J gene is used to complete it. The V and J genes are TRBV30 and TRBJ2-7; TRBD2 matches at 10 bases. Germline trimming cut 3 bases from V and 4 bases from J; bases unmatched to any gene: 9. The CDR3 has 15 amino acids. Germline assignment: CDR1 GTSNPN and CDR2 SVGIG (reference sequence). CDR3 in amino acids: CAWRTLGTSVYEQYF. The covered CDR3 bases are TGTGCCTGGAGAACCCTCGGGACTAGCGTGTACGAG.

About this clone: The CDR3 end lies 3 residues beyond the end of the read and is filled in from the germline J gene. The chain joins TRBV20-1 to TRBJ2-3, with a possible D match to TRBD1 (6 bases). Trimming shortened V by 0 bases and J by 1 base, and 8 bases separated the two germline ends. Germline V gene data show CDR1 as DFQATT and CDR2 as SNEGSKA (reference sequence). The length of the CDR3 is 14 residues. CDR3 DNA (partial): TGCAGTGCTAGAGAAAACAGGGGCACAGATACG. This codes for CSARENRGTDT. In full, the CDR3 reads CSARENRGTDTQYF.

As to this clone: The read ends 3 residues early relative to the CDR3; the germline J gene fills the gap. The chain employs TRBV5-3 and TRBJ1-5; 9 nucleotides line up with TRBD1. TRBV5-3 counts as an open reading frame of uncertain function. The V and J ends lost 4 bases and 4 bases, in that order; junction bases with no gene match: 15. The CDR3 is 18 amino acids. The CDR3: CARSPYRGQEDLNQPQHF. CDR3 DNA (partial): TGTGCCAGAAGCCCATACAGGGGGCAAGAGGATTTAAATCAGCCC.

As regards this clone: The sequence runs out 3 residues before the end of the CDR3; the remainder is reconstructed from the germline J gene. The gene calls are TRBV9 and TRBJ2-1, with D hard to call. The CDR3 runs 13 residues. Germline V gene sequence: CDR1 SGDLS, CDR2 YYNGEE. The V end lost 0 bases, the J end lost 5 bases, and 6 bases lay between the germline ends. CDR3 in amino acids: CASSVGGHNEQFF. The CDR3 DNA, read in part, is TGTGCCAGCAGCGTAGGTGGGCACAATGAG.

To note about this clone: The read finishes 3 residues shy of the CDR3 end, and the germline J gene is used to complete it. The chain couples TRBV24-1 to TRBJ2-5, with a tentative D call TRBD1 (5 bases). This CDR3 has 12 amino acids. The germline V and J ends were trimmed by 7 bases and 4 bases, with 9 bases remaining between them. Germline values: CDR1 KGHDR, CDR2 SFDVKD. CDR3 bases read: TGTGCCACCAGGGGGCTGGGAGAGACC. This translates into CATRGLGET. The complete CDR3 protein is CATRGLGETQYF.